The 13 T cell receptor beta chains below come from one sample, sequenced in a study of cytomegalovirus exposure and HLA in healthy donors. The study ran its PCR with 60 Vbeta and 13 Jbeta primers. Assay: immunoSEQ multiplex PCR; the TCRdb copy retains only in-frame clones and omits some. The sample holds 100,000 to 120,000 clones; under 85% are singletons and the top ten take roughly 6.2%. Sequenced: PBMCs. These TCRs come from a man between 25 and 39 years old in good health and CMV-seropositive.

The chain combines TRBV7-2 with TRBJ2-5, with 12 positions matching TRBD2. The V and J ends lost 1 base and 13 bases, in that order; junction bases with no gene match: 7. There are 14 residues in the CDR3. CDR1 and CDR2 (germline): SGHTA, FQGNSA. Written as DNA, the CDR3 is TGTGCCAGCAGCTTAGGACTAGCGGGGGCCCCCACGTACTTC. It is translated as CASSLGLAGAPTYF.

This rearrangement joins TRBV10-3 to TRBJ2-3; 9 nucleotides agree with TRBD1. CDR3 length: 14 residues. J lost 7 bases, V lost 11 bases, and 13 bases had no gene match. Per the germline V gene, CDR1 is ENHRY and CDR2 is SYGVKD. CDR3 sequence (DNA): TGTGCCGCCCTTCCCGGGACAGGGATCTATACGCAGTATTTT. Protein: CAALPGTGIYTQYF.

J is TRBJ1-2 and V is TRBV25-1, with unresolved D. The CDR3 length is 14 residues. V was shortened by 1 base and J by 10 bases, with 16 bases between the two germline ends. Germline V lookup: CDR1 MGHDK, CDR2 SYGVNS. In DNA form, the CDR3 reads TGTGCCAGCAGTGAATCGGACTGGGGTCATTCCTACACCTTC. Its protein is CASSESDWGHSYTF.

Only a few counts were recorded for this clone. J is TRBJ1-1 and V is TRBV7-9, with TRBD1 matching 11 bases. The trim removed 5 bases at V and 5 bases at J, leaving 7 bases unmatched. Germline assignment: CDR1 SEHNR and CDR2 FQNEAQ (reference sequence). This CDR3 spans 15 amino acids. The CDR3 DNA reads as TGTGCCAGCAGCGTAGGACAGGGGGCTCTGACTGAAGCTTTCTTT. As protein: CASSVGQGALTEAFF. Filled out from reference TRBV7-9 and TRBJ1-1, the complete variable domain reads DTGVSQNPRHKITKRGQNVTFRCDPISEHNRLYWYRQTLGQGPEFLTYFQNEAQLEKSRLLSDRFSAERPKGSFSTLEIQRTEQGDSAMYLCASSVGQGALTEAFFGQGTRLTVV.

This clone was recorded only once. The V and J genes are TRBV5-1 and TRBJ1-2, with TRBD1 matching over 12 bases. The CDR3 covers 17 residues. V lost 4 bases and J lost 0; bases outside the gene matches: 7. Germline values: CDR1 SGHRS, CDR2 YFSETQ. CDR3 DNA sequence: TGCGCCAGCAGCCTGGGGACAGGGGGCCCAGCTAACTATGGCTACACCTTC. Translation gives CASSLGTGGPANYGYTF.

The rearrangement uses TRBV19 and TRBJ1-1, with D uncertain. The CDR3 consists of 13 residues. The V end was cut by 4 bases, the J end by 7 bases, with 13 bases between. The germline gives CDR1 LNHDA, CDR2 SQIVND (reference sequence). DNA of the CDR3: TGTGCCAGTAGTAAGAGAATGAGCGGTGAAGCTTTCTTT. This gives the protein CASSKRMSGEAFF. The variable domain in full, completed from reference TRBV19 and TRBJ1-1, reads DGGITQSPKYLFRKEGQNVTLSCEQNLNHDAMYWYRQDPGQGLRLIYYSQIVNDFQKGDIAEGYSVSREKKESFPLTVTSAQKNPTAFYLCASSKRMSGEAFFGQGTRLTVV.

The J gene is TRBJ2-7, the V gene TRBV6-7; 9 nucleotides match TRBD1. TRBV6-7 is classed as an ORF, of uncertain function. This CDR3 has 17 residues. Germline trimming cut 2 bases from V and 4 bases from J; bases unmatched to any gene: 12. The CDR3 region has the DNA TGTGCCAGCAGTTACAAAGACAGGGGGTACTTCGCGTACGAGCAGTACTTC. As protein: CASSYKDRGYFAYEQYF.

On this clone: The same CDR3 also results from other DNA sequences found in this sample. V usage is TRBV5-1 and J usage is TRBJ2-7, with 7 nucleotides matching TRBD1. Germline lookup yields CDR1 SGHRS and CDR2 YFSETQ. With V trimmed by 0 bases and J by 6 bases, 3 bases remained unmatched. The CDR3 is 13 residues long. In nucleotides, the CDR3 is TGCGCCAGCAGCTTGGGGACAGGTTCCGAGCAGTACTTC. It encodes CASSLGTGSEQYF.

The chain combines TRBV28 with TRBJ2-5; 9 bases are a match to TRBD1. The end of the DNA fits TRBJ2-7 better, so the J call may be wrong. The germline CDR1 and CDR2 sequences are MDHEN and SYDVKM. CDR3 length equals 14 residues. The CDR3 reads CASSLPDRGAEQYF. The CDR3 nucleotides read TGTGCCAGCAGTTTACCGGACAGGGGAGCCGAGCAGTACTTC.

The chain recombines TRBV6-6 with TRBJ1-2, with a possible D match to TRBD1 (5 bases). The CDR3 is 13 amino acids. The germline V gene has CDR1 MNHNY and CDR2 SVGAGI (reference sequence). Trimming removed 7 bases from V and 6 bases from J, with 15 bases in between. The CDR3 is CASIAGLLDGYTF. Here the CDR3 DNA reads TGTGCCAGCATCGCAGGGCTCCTCGATGGCTACACCTTC.

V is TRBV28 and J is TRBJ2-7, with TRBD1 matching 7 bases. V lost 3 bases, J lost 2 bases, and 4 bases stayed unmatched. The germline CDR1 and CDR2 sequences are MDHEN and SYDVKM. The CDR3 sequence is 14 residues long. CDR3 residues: CASSLGQRPYEQYF. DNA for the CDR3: TGTGCCAGCAGTTTGGGACAGAGACCCTACGAGCAGTACTTC.

The CDR3: CASSLSPQFNSPLHF. DNA of the CDR3: TGTGCCAGCAGCTTGTCTCCTCAGTTTAATTCACCCCTCCACTTT. The V call is TRBV5-5, the J call TRBJ1-6; the D is unclear. Germline lookup yields CDR1 SGHKS and CDR2 YYEKEE (reference sequence). V was trimmed by 1 base and J by 6 bases, leaving 11 bases between them. The CDR3 length is 15 residues.

CDR3: CASSYSLTSGEQFF. In DNA form, the CDR3 reads TGTGCCAGCAGTTACTCGCTGACTAGCGGTGAGCAGTTCTTC. This chain uses TRBV6-5 with TRBJ2-1, with 9 bases matching TRBD2. V trimming: 0 bases; J trimming: 9 bases; junction bases outside the gene matches: 3. CDR1 MNHEY and CDR2 SVGAGI come from the germline V gene. The length of the CDR3 is 14 residues.